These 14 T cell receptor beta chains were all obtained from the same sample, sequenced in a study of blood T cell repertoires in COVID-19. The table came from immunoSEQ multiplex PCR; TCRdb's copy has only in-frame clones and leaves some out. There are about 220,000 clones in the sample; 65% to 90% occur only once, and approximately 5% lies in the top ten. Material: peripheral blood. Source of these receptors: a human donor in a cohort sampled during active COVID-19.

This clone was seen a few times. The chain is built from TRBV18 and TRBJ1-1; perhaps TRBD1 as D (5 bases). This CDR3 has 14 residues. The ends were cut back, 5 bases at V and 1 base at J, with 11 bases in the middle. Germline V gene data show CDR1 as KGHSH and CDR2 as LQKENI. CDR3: CASSDQTANTEAFF. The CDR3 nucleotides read TGTGCCAGCTCAGACCAGACAGCGAACACTGAAGCTTTCTTT.

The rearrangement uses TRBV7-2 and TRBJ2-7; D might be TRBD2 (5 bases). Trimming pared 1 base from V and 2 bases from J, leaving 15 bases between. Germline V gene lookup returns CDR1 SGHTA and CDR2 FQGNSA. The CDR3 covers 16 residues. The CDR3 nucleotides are TGTGCCAGCAGCTTAGGTTTCGGACTCGCAACCTACGAGCAGTACTTC. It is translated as CASSLGFGLATYEQYF.

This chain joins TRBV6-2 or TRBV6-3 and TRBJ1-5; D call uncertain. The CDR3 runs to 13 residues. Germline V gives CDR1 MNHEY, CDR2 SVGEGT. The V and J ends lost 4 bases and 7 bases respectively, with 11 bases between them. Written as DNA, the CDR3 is TGTGCCAGCAGTTTCCACAGCGGGCAGCCCCAGCATTTT. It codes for CASSFHSGQPQHF.

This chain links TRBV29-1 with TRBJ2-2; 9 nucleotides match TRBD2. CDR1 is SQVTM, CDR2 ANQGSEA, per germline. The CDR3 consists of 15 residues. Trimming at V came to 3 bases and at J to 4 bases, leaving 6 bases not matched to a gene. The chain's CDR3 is CSVEGASGITGELFF. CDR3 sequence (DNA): TGCAGCGTTGAGGGGGCTAGCGGGATCACCGGGGAGCTGTTTTTT.

This CDR3 is CASSLRYYGYTF. The CDR3 nucleotides read TGTGCCAGCAGCCTCAGGTACTATGGCTACACCTTC. The V and J genes are TRBV28 and TRBJ1-2; D not certain. CDR1 MDHEN and CDR2 SYDVKM come from the germline V gene. Trimming stripped 6 bases from V and 3 bases from J, with 8 bases between. This CDR3 comprises 12 residues.

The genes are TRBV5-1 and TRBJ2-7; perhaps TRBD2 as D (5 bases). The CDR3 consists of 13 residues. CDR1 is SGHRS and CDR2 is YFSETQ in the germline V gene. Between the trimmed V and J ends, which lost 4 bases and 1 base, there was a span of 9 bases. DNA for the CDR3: TGCGCCAGCAGCCGGGGATTGTCCTACGAGCAGTACTTC. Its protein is CASSRGLSYEQYF.

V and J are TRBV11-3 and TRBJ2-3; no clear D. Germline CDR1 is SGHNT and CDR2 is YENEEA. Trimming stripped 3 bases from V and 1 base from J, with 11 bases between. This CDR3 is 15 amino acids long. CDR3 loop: CASSFRGIGTDTQYF. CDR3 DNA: TGTGCCAGCAGCTTTCGAGGAATTGGCACAGATACGCAGTATTTT. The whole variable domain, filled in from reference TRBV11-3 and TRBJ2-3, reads EAGVVQSPRYKIIEKKQPVAFWCNPISGHNTLYWYLQNLGQGPELLIRYENEEAVDDSQLPKDRFSAERLKGVDSTLKIQPAELGDSAVYLCASSFRGIGTDTQYFGPGTRLTVL.

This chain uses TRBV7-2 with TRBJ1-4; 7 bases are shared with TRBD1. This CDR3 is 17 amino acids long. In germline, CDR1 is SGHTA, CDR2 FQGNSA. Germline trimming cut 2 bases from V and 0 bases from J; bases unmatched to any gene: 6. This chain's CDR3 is CASSLNRGYATNEKLFF. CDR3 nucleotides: TGTGCCAGCAGCTTAAACAGGGGATACGCAACTAATGAAAAACTGTTTTTT.

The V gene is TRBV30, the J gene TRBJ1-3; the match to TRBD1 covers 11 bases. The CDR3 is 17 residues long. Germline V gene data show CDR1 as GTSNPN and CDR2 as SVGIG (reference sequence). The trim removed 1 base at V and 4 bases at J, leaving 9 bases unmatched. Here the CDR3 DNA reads TGTGCCTGGAGTGCCTCCGGGACAGGGGGGACGGGAAACACCATATATTTT. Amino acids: CAWSASGTGGTGNTIYF. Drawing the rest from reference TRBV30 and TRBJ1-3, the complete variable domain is SQTIHQWPATLVQPVGSPLSLECTVEGTSNPNLYWYRQAAGRGLQLLFYSVGIGQISSEVPQNLSASRPQDRQFILSSKKLLLSDSGFYLCAWSASGTGGTGNTIYFGEGSWLTVV.

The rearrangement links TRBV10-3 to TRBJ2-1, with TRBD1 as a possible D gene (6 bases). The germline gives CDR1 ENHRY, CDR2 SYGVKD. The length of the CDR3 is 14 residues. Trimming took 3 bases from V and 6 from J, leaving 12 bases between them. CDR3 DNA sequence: TGTGCCATCAGTGATTTCGGGACACCCAATGAGCAGTTCTTC. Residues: CAISDFGTPNEQFF.

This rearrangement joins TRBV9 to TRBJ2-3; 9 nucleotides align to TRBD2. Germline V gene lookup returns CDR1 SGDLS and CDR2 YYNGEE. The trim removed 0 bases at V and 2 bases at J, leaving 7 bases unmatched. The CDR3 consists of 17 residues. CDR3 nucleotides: TGTGCCAGCAGCGTAGTTCCAGCGGGAGGATCCACAGATACGCAGTATTTT. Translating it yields CASSVVPAGGSTDTQYF.

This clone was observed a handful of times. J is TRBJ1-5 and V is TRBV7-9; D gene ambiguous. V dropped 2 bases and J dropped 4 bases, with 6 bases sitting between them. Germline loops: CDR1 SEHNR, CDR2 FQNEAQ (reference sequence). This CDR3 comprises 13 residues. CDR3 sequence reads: CASSLFQNQPQHF. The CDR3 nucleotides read TGTGCCAGCAGCTTATTCCAAAATCAGCCCCAGCATTTT.

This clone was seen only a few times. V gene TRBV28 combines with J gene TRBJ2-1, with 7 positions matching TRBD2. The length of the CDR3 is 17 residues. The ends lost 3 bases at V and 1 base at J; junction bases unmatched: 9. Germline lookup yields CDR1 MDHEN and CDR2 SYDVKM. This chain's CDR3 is CASSFPSAGVSYNEQFF. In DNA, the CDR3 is TGTGCCAGCAGTTTTCCCTCTGCGGGAGTTTCCTACAATGAGCAGTTCTTC.

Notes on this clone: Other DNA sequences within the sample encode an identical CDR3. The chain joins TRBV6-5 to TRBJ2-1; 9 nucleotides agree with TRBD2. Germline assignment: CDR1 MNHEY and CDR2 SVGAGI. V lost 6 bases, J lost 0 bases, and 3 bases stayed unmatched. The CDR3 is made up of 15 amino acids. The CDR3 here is CASSYSGSSYNEQFF. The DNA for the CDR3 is TGTGCCAGCAGCTATAGCGGGAGCTCCTACAATGAGCAGTTCTTC.